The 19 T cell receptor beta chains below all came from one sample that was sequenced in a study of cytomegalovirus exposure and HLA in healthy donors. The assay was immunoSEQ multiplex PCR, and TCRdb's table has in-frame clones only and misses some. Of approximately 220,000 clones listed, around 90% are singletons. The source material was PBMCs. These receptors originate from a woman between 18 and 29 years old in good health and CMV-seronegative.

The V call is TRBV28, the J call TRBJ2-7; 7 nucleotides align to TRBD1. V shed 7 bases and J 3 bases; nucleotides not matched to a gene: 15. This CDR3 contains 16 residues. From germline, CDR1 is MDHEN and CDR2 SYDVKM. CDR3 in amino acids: CASTLDGQDWNYEQYF. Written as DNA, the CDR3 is TGTGCCAGCACCCTAGATGGACAGGATTGGAACTACGAGCAGTACTTC.

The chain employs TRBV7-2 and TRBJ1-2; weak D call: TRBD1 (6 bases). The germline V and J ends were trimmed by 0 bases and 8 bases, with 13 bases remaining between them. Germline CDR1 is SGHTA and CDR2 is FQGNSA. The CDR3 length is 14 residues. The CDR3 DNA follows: TGTGCCAGCAGCTTAGCTGCACAGGGAATGGGCTACACCTTC. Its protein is CASSLAAQGMGYTF.

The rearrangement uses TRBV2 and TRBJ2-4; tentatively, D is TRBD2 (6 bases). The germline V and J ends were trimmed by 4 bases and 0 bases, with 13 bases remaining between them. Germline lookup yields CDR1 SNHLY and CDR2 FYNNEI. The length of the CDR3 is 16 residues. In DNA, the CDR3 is TGTGCCAGCAGTGTGGGGCGGGGATTAGCCAAAAACATTCAGTACTTC. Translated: CASSVGRGLAKNIQYF.

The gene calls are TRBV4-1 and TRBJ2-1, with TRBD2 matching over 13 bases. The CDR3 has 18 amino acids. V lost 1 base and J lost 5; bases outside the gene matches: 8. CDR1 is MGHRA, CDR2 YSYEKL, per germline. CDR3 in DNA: TGCGCCAGCAGCCAAGGCCCCCCGGGACTAGCGGGAAACAATGAGCAGTTCTTC. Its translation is CASSQGPPGLAGNNEQFF.

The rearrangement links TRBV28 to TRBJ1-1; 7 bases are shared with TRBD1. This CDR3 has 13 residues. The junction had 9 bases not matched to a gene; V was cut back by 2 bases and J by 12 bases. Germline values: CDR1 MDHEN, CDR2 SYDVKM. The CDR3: CASSLGPTGSTFF. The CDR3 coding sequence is TGTGCCAGCAGTTTAGGGCCGACAGGGAGTACTTTCTTT.

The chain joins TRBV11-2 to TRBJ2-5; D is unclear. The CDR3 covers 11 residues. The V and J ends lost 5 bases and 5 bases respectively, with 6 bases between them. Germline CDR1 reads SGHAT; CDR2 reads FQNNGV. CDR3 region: CASSPRETQYF. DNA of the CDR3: TGTGCCAGCAGCCCCCGGGAGACCCAGTACTTC.

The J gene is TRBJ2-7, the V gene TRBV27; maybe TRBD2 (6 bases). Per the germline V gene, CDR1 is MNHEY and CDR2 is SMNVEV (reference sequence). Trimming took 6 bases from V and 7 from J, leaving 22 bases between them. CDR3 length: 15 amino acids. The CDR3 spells CASSWDGTPLGEQYF. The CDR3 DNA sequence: TGTGCCAGCAGCTGGGACGGGACTCCCCTAGGTGAGCAGTACTTC.

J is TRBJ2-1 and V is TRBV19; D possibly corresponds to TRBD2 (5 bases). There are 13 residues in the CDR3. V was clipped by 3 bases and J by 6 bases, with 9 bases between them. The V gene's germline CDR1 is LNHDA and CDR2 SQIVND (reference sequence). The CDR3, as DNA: TGTGCCAGTAGTATTGGCAGCGGCAATGAGCAGTTCTTC. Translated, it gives CASSIGSGNEQFF.

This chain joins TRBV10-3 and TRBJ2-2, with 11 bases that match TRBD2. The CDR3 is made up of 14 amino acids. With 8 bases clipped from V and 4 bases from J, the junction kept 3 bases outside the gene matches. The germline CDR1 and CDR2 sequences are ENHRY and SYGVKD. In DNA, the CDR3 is TGTGCCATCGGGGGACTAGCGGCCACCGGGGAGCTGTTTTTT. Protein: CAIGGLAATGELFF.

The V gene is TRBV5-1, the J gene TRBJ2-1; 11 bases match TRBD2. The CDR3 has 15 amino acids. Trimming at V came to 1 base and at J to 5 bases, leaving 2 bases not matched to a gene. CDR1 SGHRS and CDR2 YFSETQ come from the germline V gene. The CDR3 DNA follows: TGCGCCAGCAGCTTGATAGCGGGAGGGCACAATGAGCAGTTCTTC. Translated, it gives CASSLIAGGHNEQFF.

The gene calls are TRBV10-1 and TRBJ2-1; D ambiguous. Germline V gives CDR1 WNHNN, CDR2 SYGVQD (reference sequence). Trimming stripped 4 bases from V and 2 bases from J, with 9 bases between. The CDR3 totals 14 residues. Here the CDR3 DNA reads TGCGCCAGCAGTGCGGCGGCGGCCTACAATGAGCAGTTCTTC. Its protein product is CASSAAAAYNEQFF.

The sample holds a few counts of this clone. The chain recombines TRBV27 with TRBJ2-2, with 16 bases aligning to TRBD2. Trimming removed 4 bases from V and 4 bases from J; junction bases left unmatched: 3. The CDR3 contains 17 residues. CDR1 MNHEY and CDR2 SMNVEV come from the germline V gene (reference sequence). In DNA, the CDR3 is TGTGCCAGCAGTTCGGGACTAGCGGGAGGGCCCACCGGGGAGCTGTTTTTT. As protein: CASSSGLAGGPTGELFF.

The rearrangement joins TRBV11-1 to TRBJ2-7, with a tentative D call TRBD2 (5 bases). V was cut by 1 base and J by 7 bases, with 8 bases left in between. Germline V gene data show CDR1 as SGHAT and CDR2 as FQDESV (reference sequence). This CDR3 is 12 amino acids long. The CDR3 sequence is CASSLGPGEQYF. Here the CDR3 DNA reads TGTGCCAGCAGCTTAGGACCGGGGGAGCAGTACTTC.

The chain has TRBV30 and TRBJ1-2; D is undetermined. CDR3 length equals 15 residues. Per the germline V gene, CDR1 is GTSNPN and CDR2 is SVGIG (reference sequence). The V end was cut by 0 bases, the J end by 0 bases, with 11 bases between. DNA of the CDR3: TGTGCCTGGAGTGTAACGGGAATAGCTAACTATGGCTACACCTTC. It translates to CAWSVTGIANYGYTF. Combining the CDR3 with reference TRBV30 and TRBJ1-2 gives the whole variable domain SQTIHQWPATLVQPVGSPLSLECTVEGTSNPNLYWYRQAAGRGLQLLFYSVGIGQISSEVPQNLSASRPQDRQFILSSKKLLLSDSGFYLCAWSVTGIANYGYTFGSGTRLTVV.

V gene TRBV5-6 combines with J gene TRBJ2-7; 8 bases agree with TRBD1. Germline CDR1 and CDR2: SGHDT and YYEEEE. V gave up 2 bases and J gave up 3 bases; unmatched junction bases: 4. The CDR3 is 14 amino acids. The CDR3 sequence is CASSFGTGIYEQYF. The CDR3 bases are TGTGCCAGCAGCTTCGGGACAGGCATCTACGAGCAGTACTTC.

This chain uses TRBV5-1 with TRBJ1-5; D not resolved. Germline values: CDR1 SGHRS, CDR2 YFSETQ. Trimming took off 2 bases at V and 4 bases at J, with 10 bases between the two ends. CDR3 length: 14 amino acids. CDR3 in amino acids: CASSFGGRNQPQHF. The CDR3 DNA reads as TGCGCCAGCAGCTTTGGAGGCAGGAATCAGCCCCAGCATTTT. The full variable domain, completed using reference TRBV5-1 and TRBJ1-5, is KAGVTQTPRYLIKTRGQQVTLSCSPISGHRSVSWYQQTPGQGLQFLFEYFSETQRNKGNFPGRFSGRQFSNSRSEMNVSTLELGDSALYLCASSFGGRNQPQHFGDGTRLSIL.

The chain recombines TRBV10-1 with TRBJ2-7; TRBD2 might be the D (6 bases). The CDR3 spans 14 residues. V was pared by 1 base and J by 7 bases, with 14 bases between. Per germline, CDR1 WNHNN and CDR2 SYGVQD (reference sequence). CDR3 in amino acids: CASSELGEAWEQYF. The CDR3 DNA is TGCGCCAGCAGTGAGTTAGGGGAGGCTTGGGAGCAGTACTTC.

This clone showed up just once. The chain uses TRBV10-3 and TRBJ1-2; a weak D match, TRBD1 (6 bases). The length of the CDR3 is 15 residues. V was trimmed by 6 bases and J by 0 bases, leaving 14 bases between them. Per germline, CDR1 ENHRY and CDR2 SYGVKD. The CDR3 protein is CAISPGQTANYGYTF. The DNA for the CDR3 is TGTGCCATCAGCCCCGGACAGACCGCTAACTATGGCTACACCTTC.

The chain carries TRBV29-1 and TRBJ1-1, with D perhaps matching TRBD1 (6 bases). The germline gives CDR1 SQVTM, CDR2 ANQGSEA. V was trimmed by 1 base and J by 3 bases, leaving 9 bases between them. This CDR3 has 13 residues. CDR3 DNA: TGCAGCGTTGAAGGCCAGGGGTACACTGAAGCTTTCTTT. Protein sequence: CSVEGQGYTEAFF.